These 24 T cell receptor beta chains were all obtained from the same sample, sequenced in a study of T-cell memory formation after mild COVID-19. A single record per CDR3 protein comes from TCRdb applying MiXCR to the 5' RACE reads. The data show about 200,000 distinct CDR3 sequences, with 9.5% seen just once and around 3.4% held by the top ten. The sequenced sample was PBMCs or a T cell subset sorted from them (not recorded which). These receptors were collected from a man in his late teens or twenties who had mild COVID-19 (a few samples of this study predate the infection). Cell type and time point are not known.

This clonotype was recorded once. V is TRBV2 and J is TRBJ1-1; D gene unclear. Deletions cut 4 bases from V and 1 base from J, with 7 bases between. Germline V lookup: CDR1 SNHLY, CDR2 FYNNEI. The CDR3 totals 13 residues. The CDR3 DNA sequence: TGTGCCAGCAGTGCCGAGAGGAACACTGAAGCTTTCTTT. It specifies CASSAERNTEAFF.

This chain connects TRBV20-1 to TRBJ2-5, with 9 bases matching TRBD2. The length of the CDR3 is 14 residues. Germline CDR1 reads DFQATT; CDR2 reads SNEGSKA (reference sequence). V dropped 5 bases and J dropped 5; count of bases not matched to a gene: 9. The CDR3 is CSAYDAGGLETQYF. As DNA, the CDR3 is TGCAGTGCTTATGACGCGGGGGGGCTGGAGACCCAGTACTTC.

This clonotype occurred a few times. V gene TRBV2 combines with J gene TRBJ2-2; either TRBD1 or TRBD2 may supply D (5 bases each). The CDR3 loop spans 16 amino acids. CDR1 is SNHLY, CDR2 FYNNEI, per germline. The V and J ends lost 6 bases and 2 bases respectively, with 16 bases between them. The CDR3 DNA is TGTGCCAGCAGGGCACACGGGGCGGGTAACACCGGGGAGCTGTTTTTT. Translating gives CASRAHGAGNTGELFF.

This clonotype has more than one count but fewer than ten. The rearrangement links TRBV11-1 to TRBJ2-7; tentatively, D is TRBD2 (5 bases). The V end was cut by 6 bases, the J end by 4 bases, with 13 bases between. Germline assignment: CDR1 SGHAT and CDR2 FQDESV (reference sequence). The CDR3 sequence is 13 residues long. The CDR3 loop reads CASSPGRGYEQYF. The CDR3 coding sequence is TGTGCCAGCAGTCCAGGCCGGGGATACGAGCAGTACTTC.

This clonotype has more than one count but fewer than ten. The chain combines TRBV9 with TRBJ1-2; 12 bases map to TRBD1. After removal of 2 bases from V and 4 bases from J, the junction contained 3 bases not matched to a gene. CDR1 SGDLS and CDR2 YYNGEE come from the germline V gene. This CDR3 spans 15 amino acids. The CDR3 here is CASSVRDRGPYGYTF. As DNA, the CDR3 is TGTGCCAGCAGCGTCCGGGACAGGGGGCCCTATGGCTACACCTTC.

V is TRBV12-3 or TRBV12-4 and J is TRBJ2-1; D is undetermined. The CDR3 loop spans 12 amino acids. V was clipped by 6 bases and J by 6 bases, with 9 bases between them. The CDR3 protein is CASRVLANEQFF. In DNA, the CDR3 is TGTGCCAGCAGGGTCCTCGCCAATGAGCAGTTCTTC.

The gene calls are TRBV19 and TRBJ1-6; 7 bases are a match to TRBD1. Germline CDR1 and CDR2: LNHDA and SQIVND (reference sequence). This CDR3 comprises 15 residues. V shed 4 bases and J 7 bases; nucleotides not matched to a gene: 7. In DNA, the CDR3 is TGTGCCAGTAGTAACAGACAGGGTTCGAATTCACCCCTCCACTTT. The encoded protein is CASSNRQGSNSPLHF.

As to this clonotype: A much larger clone differs by one base, so this may be a read error. No conserved phenylalanine or tryptophan ends this CDR3, so it is likely a read error. The chain carries TRBV11-2 and TRBJ2-1; D gene unclear. Germline V gene data show CDR1 as SGHAT and CDR2 as FQNNGV. V gave up 7 bases and J gave up 6 bases, with 10 bases separating them. The CDR3 loop spans 12 amino acids. CDR3 bases: TGTGCCAGCACAGATTTGGGCAATGAGCAGTTCTTA. Translated: CASTDLGNEQFL.

The CDR3 is CASSSDRVYGYTF. CDR3 DNA sequence: TGTGCCAGCAGCTCGGACAGGGTCTATGGCTACACCTTC. The rearrangement links TRBV7-9 to TRBJ1-2; 8 bases line up with TRBD1. With 4 bases clipped from V and 4 bases from J, the junction kept 2 bases outside the gene matches. Germline V lookup: CDR1 SEHNR, CDR2 FQNEAQ (reference sequence). The CDR3 contains 13 residues.

The chain uses TRBV6-5 and TRBJ2-1; maybe TRBD2 (6 bases). Per the germline V gene, CDR1 is MNHEY and CDR2 is SVGAGI. The CDR3 has 16 residues. The V end lost 4 bases, the J end lost 9 bases, and 22 bases lay between the germline ends. CDR3 loop: CASSWGEAASYTEQFF. Here the CDR3 DNA reads TGTGCCAGCAGTTGGGGGGAGGCAGCCTCTTATACTGAGCAGTTCTTC.

At least ten counts were recorded for this clonotype. The chain links TRBV28 to TRBJ2-7; D might be TRBD1 (5 bases). The length of the CDR3 is 14 residues. The germline V gene encodes CDR1 MDHEN and CDR2 SYDVKM. V was trimmed by 5 bases and J by 4 bases, leaving 15 bases between them. The CDR3 bases are TGTGCCAGCAGTCAGACAGCTGCCGAATACGAGCAGTACGTC. It specifies CASSQTAAEYEQYV.

This clonotype was recorded a few times. The chain joins TRBV6-5 to TRBJ1-1; 11 bases map to TRBD1. J lost 6 bases, V lost 6 bases, and 6 bases had no gene match. Germline V lookup: CDR1 MNHEY, CDR2 SVGAGI. The CDR3 runs to 14 residues. For the CDR3, the DNA is TGTGCCAGCAGGCGGGACAGGGGGATCCCTGAAGCTTTCTTT. This codes for CASRRDRGIPEAFF.

This clonotype turned up a few times. Here the CDR3 DNA reads TGTGCCAGCAGGTGGGACAGCTCCTACAATGAGCAGTTCTTC. Encoded protein: CASRWDSSYNEQFF. The V call is TRBV2, the J call TRBJ2-1, with TRBD1 matching 7 bases. Germline-derived CDR1 and CDR2 are SNHLY and FYNNEI. V lost 6 bases to trimming and J lost 0 bases; unmatched junction nucleotides: 2. The CDR3 extends over 14 amino acids.

The V gene is TRBV4-3, the J gene TRBJ2-7, with 8 positions matching TRBD2. The CDR3 spans 16 residues. V lost 0 bases and J lost 5; bases outside the gene matches: 9. From germline, CDR1 is LGHNA and CDR2 YSLEER. CDR3 sequence (DNA): TGCGCCAGCAGCCAAGATAGCGGCGGGGGGAACAACGAGCAGTACTTC. As protein: CASSQDSGGGNNEQYF.

The chain carries TRBV6-5 and TRBJ1-1; D is undetermined. V lost 2 bases to trimming and J lost 11 bases, with 18 bases between them. Germline assignment: CDR1 MNHEY and CDR2 SVGAGI. This CDR3 spans 14 amino acids. In DNA form, the CDR3 reads TGTGCCAGCAGTTACACACCTAGTATACTAAAGGCTTTCTTT. It encodes CASSYTPSILKAFF.

At least ten counts were recorded for this clonotype. This chain links TRBV7-2 with TRBJ1-5, with no clear D. Germline CDR1 reads SGHTA; CDR2 reads FQGNSA. V was trimmed by 3 bases and J by 0 bases, leaving 9 bases between them. The CDR3 runs to 15 residues. CDR3 coding DNA: TGTGCCAGCAGCTTGCGGGGTTATAGCAATCAGCCCCAGCATTTT. It specifies CASSLRGYSNQPQHF.

The V call is TRBV2, the J call TRBJ2-3, with a possible D match to TRBD2 (5 bases). The CDR3 has 15 residues. CDR1 SNHLY and CDR2 FYNNEI come from the germline V gene. Trimming shortened V by 3 bases and J by 2 bases, and 12 bases separated the two germline ends. DNA of the CDR3: TGTGCCAGCAGTGAGGACTGGGCGGACACAGATACGCAGTATTTT. Translating it yields CASSEDWADTDTQYF.

This clonotype occurred a few times. The chain employs TRBV29-1 and TRBJ2-2; unclear D gene. CDR1 SQVTM and CDR2 ANQGSEA come from the germline V gene. This CDR3 is 12 amino acids long. The ends were cut back, 2 bases at V and 5 bases at J, with 6 bases in the middle. CDR3 protein: CSVELQTGELFF. The CDR3 DNA reads as TGCAGCGTTGAACTACAGACCGGGGAGCTGTTTTTT.

This clonotype has only a few counts. The rearrangement links TRBV7-2 to TRBJ1-5; the D is unclear. Trimming cost V 2 bases and J 4 bases, with 9 bases left between them. There are 14 residues in the CDR3. Germline CDR1 SGHTA, CDR2 FQGNSA. CDR3 DNA sequence: TGTGCCAGCAGCTTAAGCGGGGTTAATCAGCCCCAGCATTTT. Translated, it gives CASSLSGVNQPQHF.

This sequence joins TRBV5-1 and TRBJ1-2; tentatively, D is TRBD1 (6 bases). V lost 0 bases and J 4 bases, leaving 10 bases between the germline ends. This CDR3 region has 14 residues. Germline CDR1 reads SGHRS; CDR2 reads YFSETQ. CDR3 sequence reads: CASSLALDSYGYTF. The CDR3 nucleotides read TGCGCCAGCAGCTTGGCCTTGGACAGCTATGGCTACACCTTC.

This chain links TRBV10-3 with TRBJ1-2, with 8 bases aligning to TRBD1. Germline assignment: CDR1 ENHRY and CDR2 SYGVKD. The CDR3 has 14 residues. V dropped 0 bases and J dropped 5; count of bases not matched to a gene: 2. CDR3 DNA: TGTGCCATCAGTGAGTCGCAGGGGGCGTATGGCTACACCTTC. Translation: CAISESQGAYGYTF.

V usage is TRBV11-2 and J usage is TRBJ2-2; D remains ambiguous. This CDR3 contains 13 residues. Germline V gene sequence: CDR1 SGHAT, CDR2 FQNNGV. V gave up 7 bases and J gave up 2 bases, with 8 bases separating them. DNA of the CDR3: TGTGCCAGCACCGAGCATAACACCGGGGAGCTGTTTTTT. Its protein is CASTEHNTGELFF.

This clonotype was counted only a few times. The V and J genes are TRBV20-1 and TRBJ1-4, with D perhaps TRBD1 (6 bases). The V gene's germline CDR1 is DFQATT and CDR2 SNEGSKA (reference sequence). The CDR3 is made up of 14 amino acids. Trimming removed 0 bases at V and 8 bases at J, with 13 bases between. The CDR3: CSARDVHREEKLFF. The CDR3 DNA reads as TGCAGTGCTAGAGATGTGCACAGGGAAGAAAAACTGTTTTTT.

The gene calls are TRBV20-1 and TRBJ2-3, with 9 nucleotides matching TRBD2. The germline V gene has CDR1 DFQATT and CDR2 SNEGSKA (reference sequence). The length of the CDR3 is 13 residues. CDR3 residues: CSLGGLALDTQYF. CDR3 sequence (DNA): TGCAGCCTAGGGGGACTAGCTCTAGATACGCAGTATTTT.